The clone carrying this T cell receptor beta chain was seen at least ten times. Other DNA sequences within the sample encode an identical CDR3. This table comes from immunoSEQ multiplex PCR, and its TCRdb copy is limited to in-frame clones, with some not included. The sample consists of fewer than 550,000 clones, about three quarters of them appearing once. These data belong to a study of shared clonotypes between healthy human individuals. Among the donors, all were Caucasian adults who lived in Nashville, Tennessee. The ends were cut back, 2 bases at V and 1 base at J, with 7 bases in the middle. Germline CDR1 and CDR2: SGHNT and YYREEE (reference sequence). This CDR3 is 13 amino acids long.

V gene TRBV5-4 combines with J gene TRBJ2-7; D gene unclear. Sequenced sample: PBMCs. The receptor was isolated from a woman in her thirties or forties in good health. Some clones in this sample may be carry-over from other donors' samples. The CDR3 is CASSLGNSYEQYF. In DNA, the CDR3 is TGTGCCAGCAGCTTAGGCAATTCCTACGAGCAGTACTTC.